The 3 T cell receptor beta chains in this list originate from one sample, sequenced in a study of blood T cell repertoires in COVID-19. Profiling relied on immunoSEQ multiplex PCR, and the TCRdb table lists in-frame clones only, not all of them. Among around 210,000 clones, 80% to 90% were seen once, and the ten largest hold over 10%. Sequenced sample: peripheral blood. The receptors stem from a human donor in a cohort sampled during active COVID-19.

The chain employs TRBV5-1 and TRBJ2-1; a possible D gene is TRBD2 (6 bases). V lost 4 bases and J lost 0, with 17 bases in between. Germline values: CDR1 SGHRS, CDR2 YFSETQ. This CDR3 region has 17 residues. CDR3 protein: CASSRTIQMSSYNEQFF. Written as DNA, the CDR3 is TGCGCCAGCAGCCGGACTATCCAAATGAGCTCCTACAATGAGCAGTTCTTC.

CDR3 sequence reads: CAIKVTSGKRGEQFF. Written as DNA, the CDR3 is TGTGCCATCAAAGTTACTAGCGGGAAGCGGGGTGAGCAGTTCTTC. The rearrangement uses TRBV10-3 and TRBJ2-1, with 10 bases that match TRBD2. After removal of 7 bases from V and 9 bases from J, the junction contained 12 bases not matched to a gene. The CDR3 is 15 amino acids. Germline values: CDR1 ENHRY, CDR2 SYGVKD.

This clone was observed once. The chain recombines TRBV30 with TRBJ2-2; TRBD2 might be the D (5 bases). The V end was cut by 0 bases, the J end by 7 bases, with 15 bases between. This CDR3 is built from 15 residues. Germline CDR1 reads GTSNPN; CDR2 reads SVGIG (reference sequence). The chain's CDR3 is CAWSVLRELSGELFF. The CDR3 DNA sequence: TGTGCCTGGAGTGTACTGAGGGAGTTGAGCGGGGAGCTGTTTTTT.